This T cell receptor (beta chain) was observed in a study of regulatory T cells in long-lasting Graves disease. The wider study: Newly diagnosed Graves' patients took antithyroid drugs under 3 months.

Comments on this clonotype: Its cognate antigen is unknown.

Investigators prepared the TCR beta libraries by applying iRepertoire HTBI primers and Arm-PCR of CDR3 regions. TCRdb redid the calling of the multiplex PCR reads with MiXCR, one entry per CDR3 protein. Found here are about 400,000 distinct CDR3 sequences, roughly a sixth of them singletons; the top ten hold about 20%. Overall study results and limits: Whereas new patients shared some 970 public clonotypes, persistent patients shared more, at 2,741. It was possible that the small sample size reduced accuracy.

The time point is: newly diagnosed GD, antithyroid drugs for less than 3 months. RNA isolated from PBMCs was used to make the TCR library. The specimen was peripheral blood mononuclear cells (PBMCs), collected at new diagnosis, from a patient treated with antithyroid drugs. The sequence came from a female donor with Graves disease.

In DNA, the CDR3 is TGTGCCACCAGCTCCCGACTAGCGGGAGGTGTGGAGACCCAGTACTTC. Its protein product is CATSSRLAGGVETQYF. The chain recombines TRBV15 with TRBJ2-5; TRBD2 agrees at 13 bases. V trimming: 5 bases; J trimming: 5 bases; junction bases outside the gene matches: 8. This CDR3 has 16 residues. CDR1 and CDR2 from the germline V gene are LNHNV and YYDKDF (reference sequence).